This TCR beta chain derives from a study of shared clonotypes between healthy human individuals. Whole-study context: CD8 memory received one plate per donor, CD8 naive two, CD4 memory three and CD4 naive three. Study conclusions and caveats: In a handful of donors, around 5% of naive CD4 clonotypes appeared in common. Memory subsets had estimated richness that was generally smaller than that of naive subsets.

The germline gives CDR1 MNHEY, CDR2 SMNVEV (reference sequence). The CDR3 is 18 amino acids. V dropped 1 base and J dropped 0 bases, with 16 bases sitting between them. The authors distributed each subset's genomic DNA evenly over several immunoSEQ plates. TCRdb's copy holds only in-frame clones and misses some; the assay was immunoSEQ multiplex PCR. The sample lists almost 750,000 clones, roughly 72% occurring once. As regards this clone: Antigen specificity is unknown.

The V call is TRBV27, the J call TRBJ1-5, with no clear D. The receptor was isolated from a woman aged 25 to 39 in good health. The sample taken for sequencing was memory CD4+ T cells sorted from blood. This sample's subset: CD45RA-negative fraction. In DNA, the CDR3 is TGTGCCAGCAGTTTATGGTCTGTAGGGCAGTATAGCAATCAGCCCCAGCATTTT. This gives the protein CASSLWSVGQYSNQPQHF.